The 22 T cell receptor beta chains below were found in one sample sequenced in a study of T-cell memory formation after mild COVID-19. TCRdb recomputed calls from the 5' RACE reads with MiXCR, one row per CDR3 protein. The data contain about 620,000 distinct CDR3 sequences, about a sixth of them singletons. The sequencing sample was made of PBMCs or a T cell subset sorted from them (not recorded which). The receptors derive from an adult woman who had mild COVID-19 (a few samples of this study predate the infection). Cell type and time point are not known.

The table lists this clonotype with a few counts. This chain links TRBV5-8 with TRBJ1-2; 12 nucleotides line up with TRBD1. The germline CDR1 and CDR2 sequences are SGHTS and YDEGEE. There are 15 residues in the CDR3. Trimming removed 2 bases from V and 3 bases from J; junction bases left unmatched: 2. CDR3 in amino acids: CASSFGTGGYYGYTF. The DNA of the CDR3 is TGTGCCAGCAGCTTCGGGACAGGGGGCTACTATGGCTACACCTTC.

The sample holds a few counts of this clonotype. The chain combines TRBV9 with TRBJ2-4; weak D call: TRBD1 (5 bases). CDR3 size: 14 residues. The germline V gene encodes CDR1 SGDLS and CDR2 YYNGEE. V lost 3 bases to trimming and J lost 6 bases, with 13 bases between them. CDR3 sequence (DNA): TGTGCCAGCAGCGATGGGGCGGTGAGAAACATTCAGTACTTC. Its protein product is CASSDGAVRNIQYF. The full variable domain, in which reference TRBV9 and TRBJ2-4 provide the parts outside the CDR3, is DSGVTQTPKHLITATGQRVTLRCSPRSGDLSVYWYQQSLDQGLQFLIQYYNGEERAKGNILERFSAQQFPDLHSELNLSSLELGDSALYFCASSDGAVRNIQYFGAGTRLSVL.

This clonotype was detected a few times. This chain uses TRBV12-3 or TRBV12-4 with TRBJ2-1; no firm D call. V shed 3 bases and J shed 8 bases, with 8 bases lying between them. The CDR3 covers 12 residues. The CDR3 is CASSFLVDEQFF. The DNA of the CDR3 is TGTGCCAGCAGTTTCCTAGTGGATGAGCAGTTCTTC.

Written as DNA, the CDR3 is TGTGCCAGCAGTCCACAGGGATTCCATGGCTACACCTTC. Translated: CASSPQGFHGYTF. The rearrangement links TRBV6-5 to TRBJ1-2, with D possibly matching TRBD1 (6 bases). V dropped 5 bases and J dropped 6 bases, with 13 bases sitting between them. The CDR3 loop spans 13 amino acids. CDR1 and CDR2 from the germline V gene are MNHEY and SVGAGI.

The J gene is TRBJ2-3, the V gene TRBV30, with D perhaps TRBD1 or TRBD2 (6 bases each). Germline CDR1 and CDR2: GTSNPN and SVGIG (reference sequence). Trimming stripped 0 bases from V and 2 bases from J, with 18 bases between. The CDR3 runs 17 residues. CDR3: CAWSVLGSGGATDTQYF. For the CDR3, the DNA is TGTGCCTGGAGTGTATTGGGTTCCGGGGGCGCCACAGATACGCAGTATTTT.

This clonotype was seen a few times. The rearrangement uses TRBV7-9 and TRBJ1-1, with D maybe TRBD1 (6 bases). The germline V gene encodes CDR1 SEHNR and CDR2 FQNEAQ (reference sequence). The CDR3 is made up of 14 amino acids. V gave up 4 bases and J gave up 2 bases, with 11 bases separating them. For the CDR3, the DNA is TGTGCCAGCAGCTCCTTCAGGGGAAACACTGAAGCTTTCTTT. Translating it yields CASSSFRGNTEAFF.

This clonotype was detected only a few times. A far larger clone is only one base removed, so a read error is likely. This sequence joins TRBV18 and TRBJ2-7; the match to TRBD1 covers 8 bases. J was trimmed by 1 base and V by 3 bases; bases with no gene match: 2. Germline V gene data show CDR1 as KGHSH and CDR2 as LQKENI. This CDR3 has 14 amino acids. The CDR3 loop reads CASSPGQESYEQYF. DNA for the CDR3: TGTGCCAGCTCACCGGGACAGGAGTCCTACGAGCAGTACTTC.

V is TRBV18 and J is TRBJ2-3; D is ambiguous. The CDR3 contains 13 residues. Per germline, CDR1 KGHSH and CDR2 LQKENI. Trimming shortened V by 8 bases and J by 0 bases, and 9 bases separated the two germline ends. Written as DNA, the CDR3 is TGTGCCAGCGAGGCAAGAAGCACAGATACGCAGTATTTT. This encodes CASEARSTDTQYF.

This chain uses TRBV29-1 with TRBJ1-1; no clear D gene. Deletions cut 5 bases from V and 1 base from J, with 8 bases between. This CDR3 region has 12 residues. Germline V gene data show CDR1 as SQVTM and CDR2 as ANQGSEA. CDR3 sequence reads: CSVSSGNTEAFF. Written as DNA, the CDR3 is TGCAGCGTTTCTTCAGGGAACACTGAAGCTTTCTTT.

The chain links TRBV27 to TRBJ2-1; 9 bases match TRBD2. CDR3 size: 17 residues. Germline-derived CDR1 and CDR2 are MNHEY and SMNVEV (reference sequence). V was pared by 3 bases and J by 6 bases, with 12 bases of the junction left unmatched. Here the CDR3 reads CASSLVLAGGPGNEQFF. CDR3 DNA sequence: TGTGCCAGCAGTTTGGTCTTGGCGGGAGGGCCGGGCAATGAGCAGTTCTTC.

V is TRBV7-9 and J is TRBJ2-2, with 13 positions matching TRBD2. The V segment lost 5 bases and the J segment 14 bases; nucleotides outside the gene matches: 11. This CDR3 contains 15 residues. Germline V gene sequence: CDR1 SEHNR, CDR2 FQNEAQ (reference sequence). This chain's CDR3 is CASSTSGLAGDHLFF. The CDR3 DNA follows: TGTGCCAGCAGCACATCAGGACTAGCGGGAGATCATCTGTTTTTT.

The chain combines TRBV7-9 with TRBJ2-7; D unresolved. Germline lookup yields CDR1 SEHNR and CDR2 FQNEAQ (reference sequence). The CDR3 contains 14 residues. V was clipped by 3 bases and J by 0 bases, with 9 bases between them. The CDR3 nucleotides are TGTGCCAGCAGCTTCGAGGAACACTCCTACGAGCAGTACTTC. Encoded protein: CASSFEEHSYEQYF. Looking up the rest from reference TRBV7-9 and TRBJ2-7 gives the full variable domain: DTGVSQNPRHKITKRGQNVTFRCDPISEHNRLYWYRQTLGQGPEFLTYFQNEAQLEKSRLLSDRFSAERPKGSFSTLEIQRTEQGDSAMYLCASSFEEHSYEQYFGPGTRLTVT.

V usage is TRBV6-2 or TRBV6-3 and J usage is TRBJ2-7, with 14 bases fitting TRBD2. Germline values: CDR1 MNHEY, CDR2 SVGEGT. CDR3 length equals 16 residues. Germline trimming cut 7 bases from V and 2 bases from J; bases unmatched to any gene: 7. This CDR3 is CASTHWTSGGTYEQYF. The CDR3 bases are TGTGCCAGCACCCACTGGACTAGCGGGGGGACCTACGAGCAGTACTTC.

This clonotype showed up many times. V and J are TRBV10-3 and TRBJ2-7; a possible D gene is TRBD1 (6 bases). The ends were cut back, 0 bases at V and 7 bases at J, with 10 bases in the middle. This CDR3 region has 13 residues. CDR1 and CDR2 from the germline V gene are ENHRY and SYGVKD. The CDR3 DNA follows: TGTGCCATCAGTGAGTCGGGACAAAGGGAGCAGTACTTC. This translates into CAISESGQREQYF.

This chain links TRBV27 with TRBJ1-5; 7 bases agree with TRBD1. Trimming at V came to 4 bases and at J to 2 bases, leaving 5 bases not matched to a gene. Germline lookup yields CDR1 MNHEY and CDR2 SMNVEV (reference sequence). This CDR3 has 15 amino acids. The CDR3 loop is CASSSRGVGNQPQHF. CDR3 nucleotide sequence: TGTGCCAGCAGTTCCAGGGGGGTCGGCAATCAGCCCCAGCATTTT.

The J gene is TRBJ2-4, the V gene TRBV2, with D possibly being TRBD1 or TRBD2 (5 bases each). Trimming shortened V by 6 bases and J by 7 bases, and 16 bases separated the two germline ends. The CDR3 covers 14 residues. Looked up from germline, CDR1 is SNHLY and CDR2 is FYNNEI. CDR3: CASRGREGFNIQYF. CDR3 nucleotides: TGTGCCAGCAGGGGACGAGAGGGCTTTAACATTCAGTACTTC.

This clonotype showed up just a few times. This chain joins TRBV6-2 or TRBV6-3 and TRBJ2-7; TRBD1 is a possible D gene (5 bases). The CDR3 sequence is 16 residues long. V lost 7 bases and J lost 3, with 22 bases in between. Germline V gives CDR1 MNHEY, CDR2 SVGEGT. CDR3 protein: CASTHTTGHLGYEQYF. DNA of the CDR3: TGTGCCAGCACCCATACTACCGGACATCTCGGCTACGAGCAGTACTTC.

The chain uses TRBV12-3 or TRBV12-4 and TRBJ1-2, with D uncertain. The CDR3 contains 14 residues. The V and J ends lost 4 bases and 4 bases respectively, with 13 bases between them. CDR3 in amino acids: CASSYSQTAYGYTF. CDR3 sequence (DNA): TGTGCCAGCAGTTATTCCCAAACCGCCTATGGCTACACCTTC.

This clonotype appeared a few times. The chain recombines TRBV5-6 with TRBJ2-6; the D gene is possibly TRBD2 (6 bases). With 4 bases removed from V and 0 bases from J, the gap between germline ends came to 14 bases. This CDR3 is 17 amino acids long. Germline V gene data show CDR1 as SGHDT and CDR2 as YYEEEE. The CDR3 DNA follows: TGTGCCAGCAGCGCTTACGGCGGGATCTCTGGGGCCAACGTCCTGACTTTC. Its translation: CASSAYGGISGANVLTF.

This clonotype has more than one count but fewer than ten. The gene calls are TRBV12-3 or TRBV12-4 and TRBJ2-5, with 9 bases identical to TRBD2. The CDR3 has 13 amino acids. V was clipped by 7 bases and J by 5 bases; unmatched bases: 5. The CDR3 DNA follows: TGTGCCAGCAAAGGAGCGGGAGGTGAGACCCAGTACTTC. It specifies CASKGAGGETQYF.

The CDR3 nucleotides read TGTGCCAGCAGAACGACTAGCGGGAGGGTGGTAGATACGCAGTATTTT. As protein: CASRTTSGRVVDTQYF. J is TRBJ2-3 and V is TRBV6-5, with 14 nucleotides matching TRBD2. The CDR3 contains 16 residues. Germline assignment: CDR1 MNHEY and CDR2 SVGAGI. The V gene end was trimmed by 6 bases and the J gene end by 5 bases; junction bases not matched to a gene: 7.

In its sample, this clonotype was seen a few times. V usage is TRBV19 and J usage is TRBJ2-1; 9 bases map to TRBD2. The J segment lost 9 bases and the V segment lost 7 bases, leaving 7 bases of the junction unmatched. CDR1 is LNHDA, CDR2 SQIVND, per germline (reference sequence). CDR3 size: 13 residues. The CDR3 is CASKVAGVGEQFF. In nucleotides, the CDR3 is TGTGCCAGTAAGGTAGCGGGAGTTGGTGAGCAGTTCTTC.